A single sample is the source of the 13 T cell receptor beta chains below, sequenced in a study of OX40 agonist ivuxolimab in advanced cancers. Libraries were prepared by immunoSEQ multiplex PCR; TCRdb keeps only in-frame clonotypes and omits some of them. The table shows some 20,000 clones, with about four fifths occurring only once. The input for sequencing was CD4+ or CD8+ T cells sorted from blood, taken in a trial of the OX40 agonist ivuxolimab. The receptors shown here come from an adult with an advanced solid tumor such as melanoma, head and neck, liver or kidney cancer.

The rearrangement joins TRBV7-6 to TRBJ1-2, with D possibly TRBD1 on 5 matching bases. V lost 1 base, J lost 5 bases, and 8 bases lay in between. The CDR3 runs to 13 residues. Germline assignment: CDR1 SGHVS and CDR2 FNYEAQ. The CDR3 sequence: CASSLEAGYGYTF. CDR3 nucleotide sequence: TGTGCCAGCAGCTTAGAGGCAGGGTATGGCTACACCTTC. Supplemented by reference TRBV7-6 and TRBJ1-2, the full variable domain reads GAGVSQSPRYKVTKRGQDVALRCDPISGHVSLYWYRQALGQGPEFLTYFNYEAQQDKSGLPNDRFSAERPEGSISTLTIQRTEQRDSAMYRCASSLEAGYGYTFGSGTRLTVV.

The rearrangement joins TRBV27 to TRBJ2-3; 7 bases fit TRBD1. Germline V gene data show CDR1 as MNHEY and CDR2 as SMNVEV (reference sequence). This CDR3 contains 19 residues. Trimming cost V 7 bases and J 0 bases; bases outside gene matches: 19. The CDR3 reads CASISLDRAANLSTDTQYF. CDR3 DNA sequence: TGTGCCAGCATCTCTCTCGACAGGGCCGCTAACCTTAGCACAGATACGCAGTATTTT.

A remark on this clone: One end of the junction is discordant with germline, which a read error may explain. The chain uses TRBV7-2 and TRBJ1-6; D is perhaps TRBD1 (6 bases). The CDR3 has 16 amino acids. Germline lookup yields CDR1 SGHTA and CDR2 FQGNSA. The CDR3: CASSRGGFLYNSPPHF. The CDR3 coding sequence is TGTGCCAGCAGCCGGGGGGGCTTTCTCTATAATTCACCCCCCCACTTT.

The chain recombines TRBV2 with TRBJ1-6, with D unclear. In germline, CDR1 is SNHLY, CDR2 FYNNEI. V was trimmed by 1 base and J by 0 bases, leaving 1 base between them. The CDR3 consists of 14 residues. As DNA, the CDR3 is TGTGCCAGCAGTGAAGGCTCCTATAATTCACCCCTCCACTTT. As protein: CASSEGSYNSPLHF.

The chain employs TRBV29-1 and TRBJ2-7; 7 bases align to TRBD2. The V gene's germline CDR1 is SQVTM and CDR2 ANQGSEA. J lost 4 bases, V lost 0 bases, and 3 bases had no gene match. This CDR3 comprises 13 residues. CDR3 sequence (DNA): TGCAGCGTTGAAGATCTGGGGGGGTACGAGCAGTACTTC. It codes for CSVEDLGGYEQYF.

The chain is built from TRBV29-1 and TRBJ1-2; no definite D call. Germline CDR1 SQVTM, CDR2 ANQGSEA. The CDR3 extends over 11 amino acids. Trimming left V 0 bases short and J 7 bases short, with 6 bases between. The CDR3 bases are TGCAGCGTTGAAGAGAGGGCTGGCTACACCTTC. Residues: CSVEERAGYTF.

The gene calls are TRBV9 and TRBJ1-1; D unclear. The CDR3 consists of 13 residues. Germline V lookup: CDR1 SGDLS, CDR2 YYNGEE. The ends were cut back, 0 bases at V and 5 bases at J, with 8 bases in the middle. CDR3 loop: CASSVETWTEAFF. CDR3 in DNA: TGTGCCAGCAGCGTAGAAACCTGGACTGAAGCTTTCTTT.

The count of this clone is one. This CDR3 is CASSPEVDRGLYEQYF. For the CDR3, the DNA is TGTGCCAGCAGCCCGGAGGTGGACAGGGGGCTCTACGAGCAGTACTTC. The V call is TRBV9, the J call TRBJ2-7; TRBD1 matches at 11 bases. The CDR3 loop spans 16 amino acids. Per the germline V gene, CDR1 is SGDLS and CDR2 is YYNGEE. J was trimmed by 3 bases and V by 4 bases; bases with no gene match: 9.

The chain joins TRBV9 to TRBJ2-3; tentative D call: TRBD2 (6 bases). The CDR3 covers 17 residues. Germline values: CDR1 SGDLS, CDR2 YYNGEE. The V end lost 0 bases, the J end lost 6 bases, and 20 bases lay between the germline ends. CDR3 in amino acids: CASSVEYRGQGGDTQYF. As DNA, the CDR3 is TGTGCCAGCAGCGTAGAATATCGGGGTCAGGGAGGCGATACGCAGTATTTT.

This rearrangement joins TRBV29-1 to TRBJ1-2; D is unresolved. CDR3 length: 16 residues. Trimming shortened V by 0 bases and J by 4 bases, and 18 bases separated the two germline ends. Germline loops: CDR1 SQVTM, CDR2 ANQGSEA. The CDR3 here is CSVEDRQSIYTYGYTF. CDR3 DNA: TGCAGCGTTGAAGATCGGCAGTCAATATATACCTATGGCTACACCTTC.

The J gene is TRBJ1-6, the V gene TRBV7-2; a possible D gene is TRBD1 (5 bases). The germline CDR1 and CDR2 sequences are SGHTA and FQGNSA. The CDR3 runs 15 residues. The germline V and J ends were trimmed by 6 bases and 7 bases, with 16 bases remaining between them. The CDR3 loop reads CASSSFRDSNSPLHF. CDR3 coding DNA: TGTGCCAGCAGTTCGTTCCGGGACTCAAATTCACCCCTCCACTTT.

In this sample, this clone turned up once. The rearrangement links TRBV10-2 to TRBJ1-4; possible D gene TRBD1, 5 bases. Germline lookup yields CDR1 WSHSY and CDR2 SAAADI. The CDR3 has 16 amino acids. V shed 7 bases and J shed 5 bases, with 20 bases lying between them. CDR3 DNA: TGCGCCAGCAAGAATCTCACGACAGTACCAAATGAAAAACTGTTTTTT. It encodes CASKNLTTVPNEKLFF.

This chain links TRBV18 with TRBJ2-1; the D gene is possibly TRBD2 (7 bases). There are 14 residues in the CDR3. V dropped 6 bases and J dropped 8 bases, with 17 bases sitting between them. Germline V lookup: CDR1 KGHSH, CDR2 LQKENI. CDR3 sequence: CASSSLAGADEQFF. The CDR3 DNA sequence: TGTGCCAGCTCCTCGCTGGCGGGGGCCGATGAGCAGTTCTTC.